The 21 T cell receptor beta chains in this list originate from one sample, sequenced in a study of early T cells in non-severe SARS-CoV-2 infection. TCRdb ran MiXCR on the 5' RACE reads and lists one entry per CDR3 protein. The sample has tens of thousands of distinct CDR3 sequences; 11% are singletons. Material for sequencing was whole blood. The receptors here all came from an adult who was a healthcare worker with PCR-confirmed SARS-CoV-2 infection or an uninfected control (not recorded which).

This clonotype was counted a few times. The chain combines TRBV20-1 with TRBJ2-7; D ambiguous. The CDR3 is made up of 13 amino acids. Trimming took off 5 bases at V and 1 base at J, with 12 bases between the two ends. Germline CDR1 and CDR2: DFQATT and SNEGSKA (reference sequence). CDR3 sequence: CSAPLSNSYEQYF. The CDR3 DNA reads TGCAGTGCTCCACTGTCTAATTCCTACGAGCAGTACTTC.

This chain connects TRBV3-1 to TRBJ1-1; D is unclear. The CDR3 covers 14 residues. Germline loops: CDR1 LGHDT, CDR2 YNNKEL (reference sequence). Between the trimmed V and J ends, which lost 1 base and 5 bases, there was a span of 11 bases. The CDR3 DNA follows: TGTGCCAGCAGCCAAGTAGAAGGAAGGACTGAAGCTTTCTTT. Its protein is CASSQVEGRTEAFF.

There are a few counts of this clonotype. The CDR3 region has the DNA TGTGCCAGCAGCGGACGGCGCCTGGGACAGTTAGACGAGCAGTACTTC. Residues: CASSGRRLGQLDEQYF. This chain links TRBV7-9 with TRBJ2-7; 7 bases are shared with TRBD1. Germline loops: CDR1 SEHNR, CDR2 FQNEAQ (reference sequence). The V and J ends lost 5 bases and 5 bases, in that order; junction bases with no gene match: 15. This CDR3 has 16 amino acids.

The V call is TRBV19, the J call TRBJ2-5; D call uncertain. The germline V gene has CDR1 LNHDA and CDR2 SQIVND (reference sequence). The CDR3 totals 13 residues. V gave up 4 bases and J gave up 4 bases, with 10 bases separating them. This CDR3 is CASSTIYGETQYF. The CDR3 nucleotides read TGTGCCAGTAGTACCATATATGGAGAGACCCAGTACTTC.

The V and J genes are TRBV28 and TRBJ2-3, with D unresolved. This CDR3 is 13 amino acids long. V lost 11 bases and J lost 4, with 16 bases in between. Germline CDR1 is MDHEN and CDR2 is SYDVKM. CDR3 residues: CAGQGTDPDTQYF. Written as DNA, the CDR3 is TGTGCCGGGCAAGGAACCGACCCAGATACGCAGTATTTT.

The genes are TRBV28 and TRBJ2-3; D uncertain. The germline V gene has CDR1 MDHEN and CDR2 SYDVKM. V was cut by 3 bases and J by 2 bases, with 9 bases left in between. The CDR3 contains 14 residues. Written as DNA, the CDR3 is TGTGCCAGCAGTTTGGGTCAGAACACAGATACGCAGTATTTT. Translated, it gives CASSLGQNTDTQYF.

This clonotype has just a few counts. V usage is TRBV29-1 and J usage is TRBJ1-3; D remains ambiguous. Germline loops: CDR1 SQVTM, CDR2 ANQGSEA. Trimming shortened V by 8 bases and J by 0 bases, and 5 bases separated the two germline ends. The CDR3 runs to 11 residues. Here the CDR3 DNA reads TGCAGCCTGAGCTCTGGAAACACCATATATTTT. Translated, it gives CSLSSGNTIYF.

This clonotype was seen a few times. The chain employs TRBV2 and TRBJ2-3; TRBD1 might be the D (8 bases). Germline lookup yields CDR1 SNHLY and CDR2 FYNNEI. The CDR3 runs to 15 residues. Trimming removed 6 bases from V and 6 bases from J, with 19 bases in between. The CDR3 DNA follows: TGTGCCAGCAGCCCTCAACAGGGGGGGAAGGATACGCAGTATTTT. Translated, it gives CASSPQQGGKDTQYF.

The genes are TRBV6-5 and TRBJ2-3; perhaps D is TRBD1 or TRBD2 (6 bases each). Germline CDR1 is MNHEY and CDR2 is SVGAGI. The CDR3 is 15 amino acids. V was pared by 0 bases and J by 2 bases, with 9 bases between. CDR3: CASSYSGGPTDTQYF. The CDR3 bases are TGTGCCAGCAGTTACTCCGGGGGCCCCACAGATACGCAGTATTTT.

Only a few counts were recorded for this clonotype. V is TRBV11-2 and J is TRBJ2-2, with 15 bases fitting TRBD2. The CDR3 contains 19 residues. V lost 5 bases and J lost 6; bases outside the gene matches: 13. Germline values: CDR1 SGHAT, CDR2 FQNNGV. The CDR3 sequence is CASSPGLGLAGGYSGELFF. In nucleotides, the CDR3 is TGTGCCAGCAGCCCAGGTTTAGGACTAGCGGGAGGGTACTCCGGGGAGCTGTTTTTT.

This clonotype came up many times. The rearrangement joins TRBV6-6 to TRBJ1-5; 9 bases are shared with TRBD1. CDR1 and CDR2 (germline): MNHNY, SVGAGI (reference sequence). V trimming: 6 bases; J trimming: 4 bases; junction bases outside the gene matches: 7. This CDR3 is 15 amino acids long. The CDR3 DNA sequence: TGTGCCAGCAGCCAAACAGGGGGCATGAATCAGCCCCAGCATTTT. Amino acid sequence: CASSQTGGMNQPQHF.

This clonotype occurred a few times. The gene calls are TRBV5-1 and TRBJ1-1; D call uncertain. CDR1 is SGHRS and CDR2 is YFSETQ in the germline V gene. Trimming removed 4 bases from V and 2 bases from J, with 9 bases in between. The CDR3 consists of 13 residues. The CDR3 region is CASSLDYNTEAFF. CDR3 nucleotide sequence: TGCGCCAGCAGCCTGGATTACAACACTGAAGCTTTCTTT.

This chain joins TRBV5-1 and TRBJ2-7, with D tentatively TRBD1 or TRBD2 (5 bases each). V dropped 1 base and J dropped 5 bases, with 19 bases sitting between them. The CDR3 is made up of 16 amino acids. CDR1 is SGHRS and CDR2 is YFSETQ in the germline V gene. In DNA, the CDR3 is TGCGCCAGCAGCTTGTTCTATCGGACTGGGGCGGACGAGCAGTACTTC. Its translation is CASSLFYRTGADEQYF.

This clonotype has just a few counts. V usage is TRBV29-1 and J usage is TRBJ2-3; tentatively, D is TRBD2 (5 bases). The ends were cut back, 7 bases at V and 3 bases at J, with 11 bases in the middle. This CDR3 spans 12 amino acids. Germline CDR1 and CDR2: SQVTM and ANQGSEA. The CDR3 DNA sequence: TGCAGCGAACGGCCGGGAACAGATACGCAGTATTTT. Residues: CSERPGTDTQYF.

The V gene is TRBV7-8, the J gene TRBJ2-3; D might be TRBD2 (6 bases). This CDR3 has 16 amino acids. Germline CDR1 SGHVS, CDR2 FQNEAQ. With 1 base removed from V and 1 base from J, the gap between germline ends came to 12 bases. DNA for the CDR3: TGTGCCAGCAGCTTAGGAAGGAGGAGGGGCACAGATACGCAGTATTTT. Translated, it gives CASSLGRRRGTDTQYF. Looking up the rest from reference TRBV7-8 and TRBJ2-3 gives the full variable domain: GAGVSQSPRYKVAKRGQDVALRCDPISGHVSLFWYQQALGQGPEFLTYFQNEAQLDKSGLPSDRFFAERPEGSVSTLKIQRTQQEDSAVYLCASSLGRRRGTDTQYFGPGTRLTVL.

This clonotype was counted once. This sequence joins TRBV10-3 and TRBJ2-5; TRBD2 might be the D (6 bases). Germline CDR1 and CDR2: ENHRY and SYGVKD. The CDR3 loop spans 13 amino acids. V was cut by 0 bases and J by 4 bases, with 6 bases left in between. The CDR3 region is CAISESGGETQYF. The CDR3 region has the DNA TGTGCCATCAGTGAGTCCGGGGGAGAGACCCAGTACTTC.

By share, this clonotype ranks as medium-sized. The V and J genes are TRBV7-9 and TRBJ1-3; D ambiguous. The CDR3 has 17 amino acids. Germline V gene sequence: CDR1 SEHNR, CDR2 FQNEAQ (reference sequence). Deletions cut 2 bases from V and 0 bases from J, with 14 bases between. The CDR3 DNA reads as TGTGCCAGCAGCTTAACGGCCGCCGCTAACTCTGGAAACACCATATATTTT. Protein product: CASSLTAAANSGNTIYF.

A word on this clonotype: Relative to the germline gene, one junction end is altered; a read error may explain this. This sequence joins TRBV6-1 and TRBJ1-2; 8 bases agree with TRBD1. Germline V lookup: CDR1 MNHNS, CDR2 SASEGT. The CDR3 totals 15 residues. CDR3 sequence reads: CASSERRTGNYGYSF. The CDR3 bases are TGTGCCAGCAGTGAAAGGAGGACAGGGAACTATGGCTACTCCTTC.

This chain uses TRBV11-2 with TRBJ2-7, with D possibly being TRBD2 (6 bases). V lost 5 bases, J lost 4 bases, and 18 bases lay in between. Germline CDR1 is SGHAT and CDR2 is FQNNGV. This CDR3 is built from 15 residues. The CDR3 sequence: CASSLSRGRRYEQYF. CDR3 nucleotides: TGTGCCAGCAGCCTCTCCCGGGGGAGAAGGTACGAGCAGTACTTC.

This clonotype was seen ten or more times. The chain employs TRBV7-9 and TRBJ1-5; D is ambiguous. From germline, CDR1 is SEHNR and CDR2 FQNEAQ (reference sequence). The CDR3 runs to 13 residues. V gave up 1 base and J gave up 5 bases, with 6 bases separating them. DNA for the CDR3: TGTGCCAGCAGCTTAGACAATTATCAGCCCCAGCATTTT. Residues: CASSLDNYQPQHF.

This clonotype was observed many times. The CDR3: CSAIDSPSYEQYF. The CDR3 coding sequence is TGCAGTGCTATCGACAGCCCTTCCTACGAGCAGTACTTC. V and J are TRBV20-1 and TRBJ2-7; TRBD1 is a possible D gene (5 bases). Per germline, CDR1 DFQATT and CDR2 SNEGSKA (reference sequence). The CDR3 length is 13 residues. Trimming cost V 4 bases and J 1 base, with 11 bases left between them.